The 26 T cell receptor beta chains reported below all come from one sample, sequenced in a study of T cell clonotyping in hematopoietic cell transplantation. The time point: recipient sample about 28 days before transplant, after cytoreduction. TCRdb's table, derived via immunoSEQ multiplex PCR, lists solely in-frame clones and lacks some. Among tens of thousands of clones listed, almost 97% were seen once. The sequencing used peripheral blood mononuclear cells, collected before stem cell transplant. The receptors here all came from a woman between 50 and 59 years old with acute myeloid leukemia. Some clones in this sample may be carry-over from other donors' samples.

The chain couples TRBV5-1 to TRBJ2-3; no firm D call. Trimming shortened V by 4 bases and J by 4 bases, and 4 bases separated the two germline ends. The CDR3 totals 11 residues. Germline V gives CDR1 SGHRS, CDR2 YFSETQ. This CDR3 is CASSTADTQYF. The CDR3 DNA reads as TGCGCCAGCAGCACGGCAGATACGCAGTATTTT.

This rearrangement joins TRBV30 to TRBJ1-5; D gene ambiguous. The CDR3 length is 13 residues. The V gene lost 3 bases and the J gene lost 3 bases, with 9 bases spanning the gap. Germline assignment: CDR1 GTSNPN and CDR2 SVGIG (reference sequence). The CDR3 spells CAWSPTHNQPQHF. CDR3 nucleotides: TGTGCCTGGAGCCCAACCCACAATCAGCCCCAGCATTTT.

This chain's CDR3 is CASSLAVLPGANVLTF. CDR3 sequence (DNA): TGTGCCAGCAGCTTGGCTGTACTCCCCGGGGCCAACGTCCTGACTTTC. V gene TRBV5-4 combines with J gene TRBJ2-6, with D uncertain. Trimming stripped 0 bases from V and 4 bases from J, with 11 bases between. In germline, CDR1 is SGHNT, CDR2 YYREEE (reference sequence). CDR3 size: 16 residues.

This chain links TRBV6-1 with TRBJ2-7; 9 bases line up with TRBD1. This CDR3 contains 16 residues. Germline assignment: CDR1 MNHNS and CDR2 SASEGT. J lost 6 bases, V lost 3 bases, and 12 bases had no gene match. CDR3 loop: CASSDRRDRASSEQYF. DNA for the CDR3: TGTGCCAGCAGTGACCGCCGGGACAGGGCATCTTCCGAGCAGTACTTC.

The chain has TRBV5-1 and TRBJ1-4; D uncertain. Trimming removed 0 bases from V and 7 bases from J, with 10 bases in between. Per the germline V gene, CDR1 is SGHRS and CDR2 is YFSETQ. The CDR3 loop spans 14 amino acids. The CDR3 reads CASSLAGMSEKLFF. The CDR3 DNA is TGCGCCAGCAGCTTGGCGGGGATGAGTGAAAAACTGTTTTTT.

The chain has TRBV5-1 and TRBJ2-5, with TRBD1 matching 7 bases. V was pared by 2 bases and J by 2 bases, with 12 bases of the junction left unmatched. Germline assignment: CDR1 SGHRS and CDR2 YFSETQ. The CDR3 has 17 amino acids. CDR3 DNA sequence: TGCGCCAGCAGCTTCGGAGACAGGGTTTTGAGGCAAGAGACCCAGTACTTC. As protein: CASSFGDRVLRQETQYF.

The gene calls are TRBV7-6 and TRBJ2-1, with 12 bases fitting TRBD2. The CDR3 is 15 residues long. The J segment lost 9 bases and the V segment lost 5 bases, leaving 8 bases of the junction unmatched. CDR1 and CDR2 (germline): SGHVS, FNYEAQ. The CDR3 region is CASSPGSSGRGEQFF. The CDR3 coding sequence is TGTGCCAGCAGCCCCGGGTCTAGCGGGAGGGGTGAGCAGTTCTTC. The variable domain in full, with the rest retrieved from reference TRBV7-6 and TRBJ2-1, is GAGVSQSPRYKVTKRGQDVALRCDPISGHVSLYWYRQALGQGPEFLTYFNYEAQQDKSGLPNDRFSAERPEGSISTLTIQRTEQRDSAMYRCASSPGSSGRGEQFFGPGTRLTVL.

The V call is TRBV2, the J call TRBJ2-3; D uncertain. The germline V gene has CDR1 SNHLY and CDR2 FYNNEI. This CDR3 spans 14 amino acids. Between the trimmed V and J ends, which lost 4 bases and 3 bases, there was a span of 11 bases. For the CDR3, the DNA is TGTGCCAGCAGTGGCCAGGCCAGGACAGATACGCAGTATTTT. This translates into CASSGQARTDTQYF.

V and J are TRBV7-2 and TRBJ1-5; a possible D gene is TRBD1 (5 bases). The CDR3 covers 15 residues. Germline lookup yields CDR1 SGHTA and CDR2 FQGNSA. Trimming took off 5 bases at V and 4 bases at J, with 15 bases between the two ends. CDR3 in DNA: TGTGCCAGCAGCCCCGCGGGGCAGGGTAATCAGCCCCAGCATTTT. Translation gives CASSPAGQGNQPQHF.

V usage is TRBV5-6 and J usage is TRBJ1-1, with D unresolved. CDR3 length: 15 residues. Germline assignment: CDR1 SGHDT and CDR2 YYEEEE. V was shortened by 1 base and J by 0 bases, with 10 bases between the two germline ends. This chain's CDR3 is CASSLLPALNTEAFF. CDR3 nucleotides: TGTGCCAGCAGCTTGCTCCCAGCCTTGAACACTGAAGCTTTCTTT.

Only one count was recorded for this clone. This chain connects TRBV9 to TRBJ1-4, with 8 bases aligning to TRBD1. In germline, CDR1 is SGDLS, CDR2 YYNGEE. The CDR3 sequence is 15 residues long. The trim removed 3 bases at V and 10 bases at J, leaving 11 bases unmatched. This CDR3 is CASSDTRGHRGKLFF. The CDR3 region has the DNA TGTGCCAGCAGCGATACCAGGGGGCACCGCGGAAAACTGTTTTTT.

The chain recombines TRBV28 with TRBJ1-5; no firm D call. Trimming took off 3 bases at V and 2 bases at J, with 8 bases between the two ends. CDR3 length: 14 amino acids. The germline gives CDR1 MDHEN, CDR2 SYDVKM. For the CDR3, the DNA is TGTGCCAGCAGTTTGAGCGGGGGCAATCAGCCCCAGCATTTT. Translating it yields CASSLSGGNQPQHF.

The CDR3 here is CASSYPSDRGGYGYTF. Here the CDR3 DNA reads TGTGCCAGCAGTTACCCCTCTGACAGGGGCGGTTATGGCTACACCTTC. V usage is TRBV6-5 and J usage is TRBJ1-2, with TRBD1 matching over 8 bases. CDR1 and CDR2 from the germline V gene are MNHEY and SVGAGI. CDR3 size: 16 residues. The J segment lost 5 bases and the V segment lost 2 bases, leaving 10 bases of the junction unmatched.

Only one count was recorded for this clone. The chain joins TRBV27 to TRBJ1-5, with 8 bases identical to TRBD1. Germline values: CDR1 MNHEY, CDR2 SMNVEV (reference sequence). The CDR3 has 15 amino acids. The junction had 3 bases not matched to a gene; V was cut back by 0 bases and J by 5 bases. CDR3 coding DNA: TGTGCCAGCAGTTTATCCGGACAGGGTTATCAGCCCCAGCATTTT. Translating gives CASSLSGQGYQPQHF.

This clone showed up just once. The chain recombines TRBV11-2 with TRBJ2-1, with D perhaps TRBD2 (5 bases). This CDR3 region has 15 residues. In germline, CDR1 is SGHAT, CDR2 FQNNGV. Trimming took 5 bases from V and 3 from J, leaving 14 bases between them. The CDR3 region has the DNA TGTGCCAGCAGCGCAACCGGGATCAGCTACAATGAGCAGTTCTTC. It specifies CASSATGISYNEQFF.

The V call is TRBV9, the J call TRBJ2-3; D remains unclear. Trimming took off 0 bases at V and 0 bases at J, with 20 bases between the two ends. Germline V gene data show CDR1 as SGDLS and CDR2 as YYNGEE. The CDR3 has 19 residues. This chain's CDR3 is CASSVGMRSPRLSTDTQYF. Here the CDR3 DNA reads TGTGCCAGCAGCGTAGGAATGCGGTCGCCTCGCCTTAGCACAGATACGCAGTATTTT.

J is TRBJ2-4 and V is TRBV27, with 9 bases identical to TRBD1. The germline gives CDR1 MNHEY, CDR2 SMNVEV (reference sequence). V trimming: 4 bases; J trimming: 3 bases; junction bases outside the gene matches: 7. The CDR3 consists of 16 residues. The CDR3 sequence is CASSSAGTGNKNIQYF. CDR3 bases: TGTGCCAGCAGTTCAGCCGGGACAGGGAACAAAAACATTCAGTACTTC.

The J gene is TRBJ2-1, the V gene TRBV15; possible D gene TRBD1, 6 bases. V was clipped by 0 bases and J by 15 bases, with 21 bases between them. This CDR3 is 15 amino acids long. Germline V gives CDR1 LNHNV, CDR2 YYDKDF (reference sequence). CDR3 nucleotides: TGTGCCACCAGCAGAGATTTTATGGGACAACTTTTACGGTTCTTC. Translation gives CATSRDFMGQLLRFF.

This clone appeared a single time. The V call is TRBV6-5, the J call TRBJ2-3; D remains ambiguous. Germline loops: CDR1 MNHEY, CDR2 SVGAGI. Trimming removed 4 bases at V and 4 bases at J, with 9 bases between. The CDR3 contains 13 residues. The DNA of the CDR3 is TGTGCCAGCAGTTCCTCGTATTCAGATACGCAGTATTTT. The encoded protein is CASSSSYSDTQYF.

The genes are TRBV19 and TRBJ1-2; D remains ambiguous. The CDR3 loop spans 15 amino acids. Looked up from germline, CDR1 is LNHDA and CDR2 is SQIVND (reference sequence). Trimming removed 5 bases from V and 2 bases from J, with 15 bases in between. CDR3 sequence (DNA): TGTGCCAGTAGTGCACTCCTGACAATCAACTATGGCTACACCTTC. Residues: CASSALLTINYGYTF.

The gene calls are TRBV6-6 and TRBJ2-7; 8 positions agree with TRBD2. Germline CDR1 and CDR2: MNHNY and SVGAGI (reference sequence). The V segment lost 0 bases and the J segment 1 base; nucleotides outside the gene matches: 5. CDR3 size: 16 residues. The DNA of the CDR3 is TGTGCCAGCAGTTACTCAAGCGGGGGCGGTTCCTACGAGCAGTACTTC. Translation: CASSYSSGGGSYEQYF.

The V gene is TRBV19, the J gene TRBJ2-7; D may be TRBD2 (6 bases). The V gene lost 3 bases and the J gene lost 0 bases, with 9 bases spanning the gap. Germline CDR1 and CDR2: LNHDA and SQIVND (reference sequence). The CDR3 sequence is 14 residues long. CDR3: CASSIAGSSYEQYF. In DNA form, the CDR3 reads TGTGCCAGTAGTATCGCGGGATCCTCCTACGAGCAGTACTTC.

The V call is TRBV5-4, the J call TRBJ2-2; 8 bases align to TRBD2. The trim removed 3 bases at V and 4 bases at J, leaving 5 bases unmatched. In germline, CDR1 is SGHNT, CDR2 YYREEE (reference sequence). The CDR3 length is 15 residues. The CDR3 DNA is TGTGCCAGCAGCTCGCTTCTAGCGGGCACCGGGGAGCTGTTTTTT. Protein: CASSSLLAGTGELFF.

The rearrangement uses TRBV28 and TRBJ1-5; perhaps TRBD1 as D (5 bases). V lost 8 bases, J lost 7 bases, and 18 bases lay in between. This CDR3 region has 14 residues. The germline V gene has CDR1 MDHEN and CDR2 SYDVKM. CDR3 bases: TGTGCCAGCTTAAACCCGCCAGGGCGGCAGCCCCAGCATTTT. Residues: CASLNPPGRQPQHF.

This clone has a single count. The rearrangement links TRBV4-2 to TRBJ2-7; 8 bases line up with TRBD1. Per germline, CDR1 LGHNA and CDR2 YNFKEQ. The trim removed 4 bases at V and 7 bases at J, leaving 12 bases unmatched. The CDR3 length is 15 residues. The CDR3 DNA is TGTGCCAGCAGCCGAGATCCGGGACAGGAGTCTGAGCAGTACTTC. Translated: CASSRDPGQESEQYF.

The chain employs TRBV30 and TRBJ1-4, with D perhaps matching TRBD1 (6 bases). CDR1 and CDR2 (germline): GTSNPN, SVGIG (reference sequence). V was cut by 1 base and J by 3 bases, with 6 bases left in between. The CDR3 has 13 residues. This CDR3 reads CAWSGTANEKLFF. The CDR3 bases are TGTGCCTGGAGTGGGACAGCTAATGAAAAACTGTTTTTT.